These 13 T cell receptor beta chains originate from one sample sequenced in a study of cytomegalovirus exposure and HLA in healthy donors. Primers: 60 Vbeta forward and 13 Jbeta reverse. Clones were sequenced by immunoSEQ multiplex PCR, and TCRdb holds only the in-frame ones, with some missing. The profile shows about 170,000 clones, roughly 72% of them singletons. The sequenced sample consisted of PBMCs. Source of these receptors: a woman aged 25 to 39 in good health and CMV-seropositive.

In DNA form, the CDR3 reads TGTGCCAGCAGTTTTAGGGGTGCTGGAGATACGCAGTATTTT. This gives the protein CASSFRGAGDTQYF. V gene TRBV27 combines with J gene TRBJ2-3; weak D call: TRBD1 (5 bases). V was clipped by 3 bases and J by 5 bases, with 12 bases between them. The CDR3 covers 14 residues. Looked up from germline, CDR1 is MNHEY and CDR2 is SMNVEV (reference sequence).

The J gene is TRBJ1-2, the V gene TRBV4-3; possibly TRBD1 for D (5 bases). The CDR3 totals 16 residues. Trimming stripped 0 bases from V and 4 bases from J, with 15 bases between. Looked up from germline, CDR1 is LGHNA and CDR2 is YSLEER. In DNA form, the CDR3 reads TGCGCCAGCAGCCAAGATTTTGGTGGGGCCAGCTATGGCTACACCTTC. This gives the protein CASSQDFGGASYGYTF.

This clone was seen only a few times. The chain recombines TRBV5-1 with TRBJ1-4; 8 nucleotides align to TRBD1. J lost 4 bases, V lost 4 bases, and 6 bases had no gene match. Germline V gives CDR1 SGHRS, CDR2 YFSETQ. This CDR3 contains 15 residues. The CDR3 loop reads CASSLDRVNNEKLFF. The CDR3 coding sequence is TGCGCCAGCAGCCTGGACAGGGTTAATAATGAAAAACTGTTTTTT.

V usage is TRBV15 and J usage is TRBJ1-5; no firm D call. Germline V gene sequence: CDR1 LNHNV, CDR2 YYDKDF (reference sequence). The CDR3 runs to 17 residues. V was trimmed by 2 bases and J by 4 bases, leaving 18 bases between them. CDR3: CATSRSPVEGRNQPQHF. CDR3 coding DNA: TGTGCCACCAGCAGATCCCCCGTCGAGGGCCGAAATCAGCCCCAGCATTTT. Full variable domain (rest looked up from reference TRBV15 and TRBJ1-5): DAMVIQNPRYQVTQFGKPVTLSCSQTLNHNVMYWYQQKSSQAPKLLFHYYDKDFNNEADTPDNFQSRRPNTSFCFLDIRSPGLGDTAMYLCATSRSPVEGRNQPQHFGDGTRLSIL.

The V call is TRBV6-5, the J call TRBJ1-3, with D perhaps matching TRBD1 (5 bases). V was cut by 5 bases and J by 6 bases, with 17 bases left in between. Germline assignment: CDR1 MNHEY and CDR2 SVGAGI. The CDR3 totals 15 residues. The CDR3 nucleotides read TGTGCCAGCAGTCGAACCGGGGGAGTGCTAAACACCATATATTTT. It codes for CASSRTGGVLNTIYF.

This chain connects TRBV18 to TRBJ1-1; TRBD1 is a possible D gene (5 bases). CDR1 is KGHSH, CDR2 LQKENI, per germline. Trimming cost V 3 bases and J 1 base, with 12 bases left between them. This CDR3 is 15 amino acids long. CDR3 loop: CASSPRTQGNTEAFF. Here the CDR3 DNA reads TGTGCCAGCTCACCTAGAACGCAGGGGAACACTGAAGCTTTCTTT.

The V gene is TRBV9, the J gene TRBJ1-1; tentative D call: TRBD1 (5 bases). CDR1 and CDR2 from the germline V gene are SGDLS and YYNGEE. Trimming removed 0 bases from V and 5 bases from J, with 11 bases in between. This CDR3 contains 14 residues. CDR3 bases: TGTGCCAGCAGCGTAGAGTCGGGGGGGACTGAAGCTTTCTTT. This codes for CASSVESGGTEAFF.

The chain couples TRBV7-2 to TRBJ2-1; D possibly corresponds to TRBD1 (5 bases). CDR3 length: 14 residues. In germline, CDR1 is SGHTA, CDR2 FQGNSA. V was trimmed by 0 bases and J by 5 bases, leaving 8 bases between them. CDR3 loop: CASSLAVTDNEQFF. CDR3 coding DNA: TGTGCCAGCAGCTTAGCGGTGACAGACAATGAGCAGTTCTTC.

The rearrangement uses TRBV7-2 and TRBJ1-1; D remains ambiguous. The CDR3 loop spans 15 amino acids. The germline V gene has CDR1 SGHTA and CDR2 FQGNSA. Trimming pared 5 bases from V and 1 base from J, leaving 14 bases between. This CDR3 reads CASSPPWGGNTEAFF. The DNA for the CDR3 is TGTGCCAGCAGCCCTCCCTGGGGAGGGAACACTGAAGCTTTCTTT.

The rearrangement joins TRBV6-1 to TRBJ1-6; D is ambiguous. Germline CDR1 MNHNS, CDR2 SASEGT. With 8 bases removed from V and 6 bases from J, the gap between germline ends came to 11 bases. This CDR3 comprises 13 residues. CDR3 coding DNA: TGTGCCAGCTGTTGGGAGGGTAATTCACCCCTCCACTTT. Protein sequence: CASCWEGNSPLHF.

The chain carries TRBV5-1 and TRBJ2-7; D is perhaps TRBD2 (6 bases). The CDR3 runs to 15 residues. Germline V gene lookup returns CDR1 SGHRS and CDR2 YFSETQ. V was clipped by 0 bases and J by 3 bases, with 13 bases between them. CDR3 sequence reads: CASSLGGVLNYEQYF. The CDR3 DNA reads TGCGCCAGCAGCTTGGGGGGGGTTCTGAACTACGAGCAGTACTTC. The variable domain in full, with the rest retrieved from reference TRBV5-1 and TRBJ2-7, is KAGVTQTPRYLIKTRGQQVTLSCSPISGHRSVSWYQQTPGQGLQFLFEYFSETQRNKGNFPGRFSGRQFSNSRSEMNVSTLELGDSALYLCASSLGGVLNYEQYFGPGTRLTVT.

This clone was counted once. V and J are TRBV4-1 and TRBJ1-2, with 7 bases lining up with TRBD1. Germline-derived CDR1 and CDR2 are MGHRA and YSYEKL. Trimming took 4 bases from V and 2 from J; bases not matched to a gene: 7. There are 15 residues in the CDR3. CDR3 protein: CASSPPPQGNYGYTF. CDR3 DNA: TGCGCCAGCAGCCCCCCGCCACAGGGGAACTATGGCTACACCTTC.

The V gene is TRBV9, the J gene TRBJ2-3; a possible D gene is TRBD2 (6 bases). V gave up 3 bases and J gave up 7 bases, with 18 bases separating them. The germline V gene has CDR1 SGDLS and CDR2 YYNGEE. CDR3 length equals 15 residues. In DNA form, the CDR3 reads TGTGCCAGCAGCGCGACCGGGACTCCTAGCCATACGCAGTATTTT. Protein: CASSATGTPSHTQYF.